This entry lists 2 T cell receptor beta chains sequenced from one sample in a study of tumor-infiltrating lymphocytes in primary liver carcinoma. Co-extraction yielded RNA and DNA from 20-30 mg of unsorted bulk tissue. A constant-region primer served to make TCR beta cDNA from about 530 ng total RNA. Three nested multiplex PCR rounds of slightly modified ARM-PCR generated TCR beta libraries. Use of TRBV1-TRBV30 forward primers with a C-beta reverse primer characterized the first two PCR rounds, which lasted around 10 cycles each. One entry per CDR3 protein, called by TCRdb with MiXCR from the multiplex PCR reads. The sample has about 64,000 distinct CDR3 sequences; 71% are singletons. The specimen was liver tumor tissue from sampling region 4. Noted subset: tumor region T4, right-lateral pole. The receptors were gathered from a man in his forties with primary liver carcinoma and hepatitis B virus infection.

This clonotype was observed many times. The chain uses TRBV5-1 and TRBJ2-2; a possible D gene is TRBD1 (5 bases). Germline CDR1 reads SGHRS; CDR2 reads YFSETQ. Trimming took off 6 bases at V and 4 bases at J, with 13 bases between the two ends. This CDR3 region has 14 residues. CDR3 bases: TGCGCCAGCAACTCAGGACAAGTCACCGGGGAGCTGTTTTTT. This translates into CASNSGQVTGELFF. Looking up the rest from reference TRBV5-1 and TRBJ2-2 gives the full variable domain: KAGVTQTPRYLIKTRGQQVTLSCSPISGHRSVSWYQQTPGQGLQFLFEYFSETQRNKGNFPGRFSGRQFSNSRSEMNVSTLELGDSALYLCASNSGQVTGELFFGEGSRLTVL.

About this clonotype itself: One end of the junction varies from germline; a read error may be responsible. This chain links TRBV6-5 with TRBJ1-1; D might be TRBD1 (6 bases). The CDR3 is made up of 13 amino acids. Germline CDR1 is MNHEY and CDR2 is SVGAGI. CDR3 protein: CASSRDIDTGAFF. In DNA form, the CDR3 reads TGTGCCAGCAGTCGGGACATAGACACTGGAGCTTTCTTT.